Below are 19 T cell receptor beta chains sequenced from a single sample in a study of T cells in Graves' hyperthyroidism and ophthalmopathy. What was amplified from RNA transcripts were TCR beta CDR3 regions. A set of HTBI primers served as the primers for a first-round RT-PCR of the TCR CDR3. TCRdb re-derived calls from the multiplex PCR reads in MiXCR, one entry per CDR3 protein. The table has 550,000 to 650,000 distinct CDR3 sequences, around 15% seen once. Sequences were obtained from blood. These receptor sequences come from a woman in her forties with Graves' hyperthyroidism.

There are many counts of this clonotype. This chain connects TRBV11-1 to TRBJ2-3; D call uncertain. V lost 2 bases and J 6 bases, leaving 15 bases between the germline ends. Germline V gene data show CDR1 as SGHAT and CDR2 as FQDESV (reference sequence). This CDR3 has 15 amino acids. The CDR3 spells CASSLPLGYQDTQYF. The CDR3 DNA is TGTGCCAGCAGCTTACCCCTCGGGTACCAGGATACGCAGTATTTT.

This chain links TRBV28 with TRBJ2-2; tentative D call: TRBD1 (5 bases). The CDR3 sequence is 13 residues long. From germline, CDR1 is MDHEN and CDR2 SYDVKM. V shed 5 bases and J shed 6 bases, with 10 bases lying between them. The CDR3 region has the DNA TGTGCCAGCAGTCATCGCAGGGCCGGGGAGCTGTTTTTT. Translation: CASSHRRAGELFF.

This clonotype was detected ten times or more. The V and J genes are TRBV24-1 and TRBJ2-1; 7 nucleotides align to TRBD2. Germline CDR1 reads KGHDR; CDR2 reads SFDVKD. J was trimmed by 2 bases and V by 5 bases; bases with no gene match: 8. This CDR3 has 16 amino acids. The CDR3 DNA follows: TGTGCCACCAGTGGGTCGAGCGGGGCGACCTACAATGAGCAGTTCTTC. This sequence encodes CATSGSSGATYNEQFF.

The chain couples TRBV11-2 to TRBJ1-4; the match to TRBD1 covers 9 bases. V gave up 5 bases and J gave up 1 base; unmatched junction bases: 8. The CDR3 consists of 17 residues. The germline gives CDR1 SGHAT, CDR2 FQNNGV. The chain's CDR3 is CASSTYNRGQTNEKLFF. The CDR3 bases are TGTGCCAGCAGCACGTACAACAGGGGGCAAACTAATGAAAAACTGTTTTTT.

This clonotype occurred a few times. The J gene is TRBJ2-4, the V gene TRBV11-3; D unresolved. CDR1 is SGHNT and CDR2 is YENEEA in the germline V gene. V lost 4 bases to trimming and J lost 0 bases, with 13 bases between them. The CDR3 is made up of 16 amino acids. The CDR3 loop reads CASSSPALLAKNIQYF. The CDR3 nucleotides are TGTGCCAGCAGCTCCCCCGCGCTCCTAGCCAAAAACATTCAGTACTTC.

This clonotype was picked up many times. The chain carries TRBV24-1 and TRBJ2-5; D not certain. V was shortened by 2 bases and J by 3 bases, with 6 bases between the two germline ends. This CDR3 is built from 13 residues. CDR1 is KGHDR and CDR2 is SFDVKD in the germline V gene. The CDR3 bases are TGTGCCACCAGTGATTGGAAAGAAGAGACCCAGTACTTC. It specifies CATSDWKEETQYF.

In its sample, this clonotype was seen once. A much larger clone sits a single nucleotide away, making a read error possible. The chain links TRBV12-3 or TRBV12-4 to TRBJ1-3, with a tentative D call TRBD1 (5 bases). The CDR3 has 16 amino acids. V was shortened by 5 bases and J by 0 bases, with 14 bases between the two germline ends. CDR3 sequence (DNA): TGTGCCAGCAGTACCGGGACGGACCTCTCTGGAAACACCATATATTTT. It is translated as CASSTGTDLSGNTIYF.

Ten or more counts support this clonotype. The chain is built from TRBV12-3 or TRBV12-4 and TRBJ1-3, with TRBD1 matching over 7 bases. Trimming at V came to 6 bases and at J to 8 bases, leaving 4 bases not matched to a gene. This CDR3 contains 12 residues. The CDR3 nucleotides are TGTGCCAGCAGCCCTACAGGGGACACCATATATTTT. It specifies CASSPTGDTIYF.

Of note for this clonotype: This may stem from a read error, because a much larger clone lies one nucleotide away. The CDR3 sequence: CAGSLAGGDYGYTF. In nucleotides, the CDR3 is TGTGCCGGCAGTCTAGCCGGGGGTGACTATGGCTACACCTTC. The chain uses TRBV28 and TRBJ1-2, with D possibly matching TRBD1 (5 bases). Germline V gene lookup returns CDR1 MDHEN and CDR2 SYDVKM. This CDR3 region has 14 residues.

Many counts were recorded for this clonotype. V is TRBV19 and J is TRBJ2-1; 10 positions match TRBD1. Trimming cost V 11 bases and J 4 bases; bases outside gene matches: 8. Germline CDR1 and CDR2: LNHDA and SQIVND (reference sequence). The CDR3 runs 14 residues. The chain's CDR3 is CAGLTGGCYNEQFF. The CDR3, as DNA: TGTGCCGGCCTGACAGGGGGCTGTTACAATGAGCAGTTCTTC.

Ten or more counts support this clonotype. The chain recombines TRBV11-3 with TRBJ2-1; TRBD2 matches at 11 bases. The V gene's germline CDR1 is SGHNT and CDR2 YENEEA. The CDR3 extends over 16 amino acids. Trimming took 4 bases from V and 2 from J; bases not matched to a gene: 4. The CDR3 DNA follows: TGTGCCAGCAGCTCCCAGACTAGCGGGACCTACAATGAGCAGTTCTTC. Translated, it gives CASSSQTSGTYNEQFF.

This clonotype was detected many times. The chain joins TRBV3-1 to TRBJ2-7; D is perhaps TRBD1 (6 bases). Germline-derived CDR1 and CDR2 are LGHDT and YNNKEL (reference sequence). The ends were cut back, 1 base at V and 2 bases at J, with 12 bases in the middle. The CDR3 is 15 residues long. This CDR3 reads CASSQGQAGAYEQYF. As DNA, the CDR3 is TGTGCCAGCAGCCAAGGACAGGCGGGCGCCTACGAGCAGTACTTC.

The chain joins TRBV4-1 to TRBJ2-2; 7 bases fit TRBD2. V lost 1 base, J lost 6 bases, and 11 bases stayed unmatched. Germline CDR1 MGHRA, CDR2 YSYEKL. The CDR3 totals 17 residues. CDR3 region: CASSQARTGGSPGELFF. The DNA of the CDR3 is TGCGCCAGCAGCCAAGCAAGAACTGGCGGGAGCCCCGGGGAGCTGTTTTTT.

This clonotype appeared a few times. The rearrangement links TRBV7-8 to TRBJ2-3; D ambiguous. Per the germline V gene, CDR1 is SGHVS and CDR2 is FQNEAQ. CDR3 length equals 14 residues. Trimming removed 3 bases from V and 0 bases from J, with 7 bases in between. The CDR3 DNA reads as TGTGCCAGCAGCTTCCTACAAAGCACAGATACGCAGTATTTT. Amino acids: CASSFLQSTDTQYF.

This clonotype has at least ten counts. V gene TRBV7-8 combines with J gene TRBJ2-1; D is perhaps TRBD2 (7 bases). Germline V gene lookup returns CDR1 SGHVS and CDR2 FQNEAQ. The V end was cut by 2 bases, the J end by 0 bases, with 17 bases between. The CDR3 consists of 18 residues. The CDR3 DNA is TGTGCCAGCAGCTTATGGCCTAGCGGAGGGGGCTCCTACAATGAGCAGTTCTTC. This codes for CASSLWPSGGGSYNEQFF.

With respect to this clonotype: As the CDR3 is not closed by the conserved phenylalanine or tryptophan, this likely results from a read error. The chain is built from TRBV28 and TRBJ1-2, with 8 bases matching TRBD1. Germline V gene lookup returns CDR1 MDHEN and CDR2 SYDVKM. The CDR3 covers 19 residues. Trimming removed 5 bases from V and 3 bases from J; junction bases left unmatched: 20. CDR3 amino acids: CASSRIPDLRTGRDYGYTL. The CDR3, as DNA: TGTGCCAGCAGTCGAATCCCGGACTTACGGACAGGGAGGGACTATGGCTACACCTTG.

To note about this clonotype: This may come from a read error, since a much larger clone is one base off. Here the CDR3 reads CASSPVRDLVDGYTF. CDR3 DNA sequence: TGTGCCAGCAGCCCAGTTAGAGACTTGGTGGATGGCTACACCTTC. The chain recombines TRBV7-3 with TRBJ1-2; unclear D gene. Trimming cost V 5 bases and J 6 bases, with 19 bases left between them. The CDR3 is 15 amino acids. Germline V CDR1 and CDR2: SGHTA, FQGTGA.

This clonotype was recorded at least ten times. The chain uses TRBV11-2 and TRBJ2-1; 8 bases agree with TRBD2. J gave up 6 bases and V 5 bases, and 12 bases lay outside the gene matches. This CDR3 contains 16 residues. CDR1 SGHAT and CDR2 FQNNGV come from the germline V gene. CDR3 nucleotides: TGTGCCAGCAGCCCCCCTTTTAGCGGGACGTCCAATGAGCAGTTCTTC. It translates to CASSPPFSGTSNEQFF.

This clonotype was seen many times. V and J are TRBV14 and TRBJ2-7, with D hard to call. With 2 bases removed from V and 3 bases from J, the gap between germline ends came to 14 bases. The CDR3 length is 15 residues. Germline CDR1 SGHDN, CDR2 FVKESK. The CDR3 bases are TGTGCCAGCAGCCAAAGAGGATGGTCCCGCTACGAGCAGTACTTC. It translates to CASSQRGWSRYEQYF.